What follows describes a single TCR beta chain. Its antigen is not known. TCRdb analysed the RT-PCR reads with MiXCR anew, one entry per CDR3 protein. Of 650,000 to 800,000 distinct CDR3 sequences listed, roughly 14% are singletons. Germline CDR1 is SGHTA and CDR2 is FQGNSA. V lost 6 bases, J lost 15 bases, and 10 bases stayed unmatched. This CDR3 is built from 13 residues. The sample originates from a study of response to subunit inactivated influenza vaccine. Overall study findings and caveats: New T cells are recruited in small numbers by each seasonal influenza vaccination, according to the authors' suggestion.

The origin of this receptor is a man aged 45 to 65 who received an inactivated influenza vaccine. This rearrangement joins TRBV7-2 to TRBJ2-1; 11 bases fit TRBD2. Sequenced material: PBMCs from blood, taken around 15 days before vaccination. The CDR3 reads CASRNSGGDIWFF. The CDR3 DNA reads TGTGCCAGCAGAAATAGCGGGGGGGATATTTGGTTCTTC.